This T cell receptor (beta chain) was identified in a study of CD8 T cells in ankylosing spondylitis. Regarding the study as a whole: Disease-linked clones were found to be CD8+ and relatively rare in peripheral blood. Clones tied to disease were said to be significantly enriched in matched ankylosing spondylitis synovial fluid. A motif in TCR beta, a set of eight or nine highly homologous variants, appeared characteristic of ankylosing spondylitis blood.

This clonotype was seen ten or more times. As yet, its antigen is unknown. In TCRdb, the 5' RACE reads were re-called with MiXCR into one record per CDR3 protein. The repertoire holds 160,000 or so distinct CDR3 sequences, with approximately 10% as singletons. The TCR was taken from a female donor with ankylosing spondylitis or in good health (not recorded which). What was sequenced was blood, either unsorted or a sorted T cell fraction (not recorded which).

This chain's CDR3 is CASSSVAGGLYNEQFF. In DNA, the CDR3 is TGTGCCAGCAGTTCTGTAGCGGGAGGCCTCTACAATGAGCAGTTCTTC. J is TRBJ2-1 and V is TRBV12-3 or TRBV12-4; 10 nucleotides line up with TRBD2. This CDR3 is built from 16 residues. V shed 4 bases and J 3 bases; nucleotides not matched to a gene: 6.